This T cell receptor (beta chain) is drawn from a study of blood T cell repertoires in COVID-19. On the study more broadly: Samples representing acute and convalescent COVID-19 were sourced from the United States, Italy and Spain. PBMCs, B-cell-depleted T cells, or T cells were the source of the cDNA or gDNA that made up the material.

Recruitment covered about two dozen US areas and drew participants whose ages spanned about 18 to 89 years. A COVID-19 case had been met by exposed participants during the 2 weeks before study entry. Here immunoSEQ multiplex PCR was the method, and the copy in TCRdb shows in-frame clones only, minus some. The sample holds 350,000 or so clones; 88% are singletons and the top ten take 0.95% to 1.1%. Per germline, CDR1 ENHRY and CDR2 SYGVKD. The ends were cut back, 0 bases at V and 5 bases at J, with 6 bases in the middle. The CDR3 runs 13 residues. V is TRBV10-3 and J is TRBJ2-3; no definite D call. The origin of this receptor is a woman in her twenties or thirties who had been exposed to COVID-19. The specimen was PBMCs or T cells enriched from blood (not recorded which). The CDR3 coding sequence is TGTGCCATCAGTGAGTCTAGAGGAGATACGCAGTATTTT. Translating gives CAISESRGDTQYF.